The clone carrying this T cell receptor beta chain has at least ten counts. This record belongs to a study of response to subunit inactivated influenza vaccine. The CDR3 extends over 12 amino acids. Deletions cut 4 bases from V and 4 bases from J, with 7 bases between. TCRdb re-derived calls from the RT-PCR reads in MiXCR, one entry per CDR3 protein. The table records around 160,000 distinct CDR3 sequences, 11% of them present only once. The sequenced sample was non-naive T cells sorted from PBMCs, obtained roughly 47 days after vaccination. This chain connects TRBV12-3 or TRBV12-4 to TRBJ2-5; the D is unclear. The receptor was derived from a man aged 45-65 years who received an inactivated influenza vaccine. The CDR3 here is CASSSFPETQYF. The CDR3 DNA follows: TGTGCCAGCAGTTCATTCCCAGAGACCCAGTACTTC.